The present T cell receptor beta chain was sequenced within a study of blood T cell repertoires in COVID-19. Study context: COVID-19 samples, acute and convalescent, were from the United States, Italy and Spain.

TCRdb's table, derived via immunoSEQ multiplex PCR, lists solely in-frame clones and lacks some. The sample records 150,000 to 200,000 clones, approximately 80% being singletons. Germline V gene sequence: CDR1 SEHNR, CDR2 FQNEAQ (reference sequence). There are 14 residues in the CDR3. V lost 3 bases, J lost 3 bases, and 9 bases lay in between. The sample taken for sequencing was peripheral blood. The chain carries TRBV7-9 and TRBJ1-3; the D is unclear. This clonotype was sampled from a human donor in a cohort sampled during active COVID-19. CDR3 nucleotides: TGTGCCAGCAGCTTTGGTCGACTTGGAAACACCATATATTTT. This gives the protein CASSFGRLGNTIYF.